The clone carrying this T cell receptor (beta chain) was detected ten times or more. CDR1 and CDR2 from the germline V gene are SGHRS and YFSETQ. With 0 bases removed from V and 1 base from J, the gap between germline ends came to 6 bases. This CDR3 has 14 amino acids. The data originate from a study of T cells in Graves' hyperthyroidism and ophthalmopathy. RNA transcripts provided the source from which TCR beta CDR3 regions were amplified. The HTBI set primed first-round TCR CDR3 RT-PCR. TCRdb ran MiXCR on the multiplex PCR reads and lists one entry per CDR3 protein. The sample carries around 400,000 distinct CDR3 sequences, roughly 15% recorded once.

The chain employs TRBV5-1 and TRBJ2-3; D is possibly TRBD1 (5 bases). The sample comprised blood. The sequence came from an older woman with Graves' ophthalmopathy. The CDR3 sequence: CASSLEGGTDTQYF. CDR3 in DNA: TGCGCCAGCAGCTTGGAAGGGGGCACAGATACGCAGTATTTT.